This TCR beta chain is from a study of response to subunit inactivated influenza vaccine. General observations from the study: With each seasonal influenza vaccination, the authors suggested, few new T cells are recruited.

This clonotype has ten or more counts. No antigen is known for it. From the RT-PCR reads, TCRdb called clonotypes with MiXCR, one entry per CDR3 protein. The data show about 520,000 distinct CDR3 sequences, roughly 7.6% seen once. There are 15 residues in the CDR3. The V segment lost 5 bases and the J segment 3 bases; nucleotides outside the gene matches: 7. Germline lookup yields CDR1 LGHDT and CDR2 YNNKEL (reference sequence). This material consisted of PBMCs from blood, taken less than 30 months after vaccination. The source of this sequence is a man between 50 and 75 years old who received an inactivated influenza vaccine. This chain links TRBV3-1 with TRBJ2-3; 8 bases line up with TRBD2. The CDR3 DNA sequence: TGTGCCAGCAGCAGCATGGGACTAGGAACAGATACGCAGTATTTT. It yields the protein CASSSMGLGTDTQYF.